A single sample is the source of the 32 T cell receptor beta chains below, sequenced in a study of blood T cells in healthy people across ages. Together with a sample-barcoded 5' primer, a J-beta primer mix was included in a second PCR lasting roughly 6 to 12 cycles. From the 5' RACE reads, TCRdb called clonotypes with MiXCR, one entry per CDR3 protein. Here the sample spans about 1.6 million distinct CDR3 sequences, almost 35% being singletons. What was sequenced was blood. These TCRs come from a woman in her twenties or thirties in good health.

This clonotype was picked up one time. The rearrangement uses TRBV20-1 and TRBJ1-2, with TRBD1 identical over 7 bases. The V gene end was trimmed by 1 base and the J gene end by 8 bases; junction bases not matched to a gene: 13. This CDR3 has 15 amino acids. Germline CDR1 is DFQATT and CDR2 is SNEGSKA (reference sequence). CDR3 in DNA: TGCAGTGCTAGAGTTTTCGGGAGACAGGGAGTGGGCTACACCTTC. Translating gives CSARVFGRQGVGYTF.

This clonotype was counted a few times. The V call is TRBV29-1, the J call TRBJ2-5, with D perhaps matching TRBD2 (5 bases). The V gene's germline CDR1 is SQVTM and CDR2 ANQGSEA. V was clipped by 1 base and J by 6 bases, with 15 bases between them. The CDR3 is 14 residues long. The CDR3 loop is CSVEAEVGKKTQYF. The CDR3 coding sequence is TGCAGCGTTGAAGCGGAGGTAGGGAAGAAGACCCAGTACTTC.

This rearrangement joins TRBV6-6 to TRBJ2-1; D unresolved. The length of the CDR3 is 13 residues. Germline-derived CDR1 and CDR2 are MNHNY and SVGAGI (reference sequence). The V gene lost 6 bases and the J gene lost 5 bases, with 11 bases spanning the gap. CDR3 amino acids: CASRLDGNNEQFF. The CDR3, as DNA: TGTGCCAGCAGACTGGACGGAAACAATGAGCAGTTCTTC.

Comments on this clonotype: Relative to the germline gene, one junction end is altered; a read error may explain this. CDR3 protein: CATGRLAGDGEQYF. The CDR3, as DNA: TGTGCCACCGGCAGACTAGCAGGAGACGGCGAGCAGTACTTC. The V and J genes are TRBV15 and TRBJ2-5; 7 bases map to TRBD2. The DNA end favors TRBJ2-7, so the J call may be wrong. Germline CDR1 and CDR2: LNHNV and YYDKDF (reference sequence). CDR3 length: 14 residues.

This chain joins TRBV12-3 or TRBV12-4 and TRBJ2-7; maybe TRBD1 (6 bases). Trimming stripped 7 bases from V and 3 bases from J, with 13 bases between. There are 13 residues in the CDR3. The CDR3 DNA follows: TGTGCCAGCAAGGGTTCAGGGGACTACGAGCAGTACTTC. Protein sequence: CASKGSGDYEQYF.

This clonotype showed up just a few times. The chain joins TRBV20-1 to TRBJ2-4; the D gene is possibly TRBD1 (5 bases). The J call is in doubt because the DNA end fits TRBJ2-7 better. The germline V gene has CDR1 DFQATT and CDR2 SNEGSKA (reference sequence). The CDR3 has 13 amino acids. This CDR3 is CSAPATAAYEQYF. DNA of the CDR3: TGCAGTGCCCCCGCGACAGCTGCCTACGAGCAGTACTTC.

The genes are TRBV28 and TRBJ2-4; TRBD2 might be the D (6 bases). The CDR3 loop spans 16 amino acids. The germline V gene has CDR1 MDHEN and CDR2 SYDVKM. V was pared by 7 bases and J by 3 bases, with 19 bases between. In DNA, the CDR3 is TGTGCCAGCATCCCCTCTGTGGCGCGGGGCAAAAACATTCAGTACTTC. Protein: CASIPSVARGKNIQYF. Full variable domain (missing parts from reference TRBV28 and TRBJ2-4): DVKVTQSSRYLVKRTGEKVFLECVQDMDHENMFWYRQDPGLGLRLIYFSYDVKMKEKGDIPEGYSVSREKKERFSLILESASTNQTSMYLCASIPSVARGKNIQYFGAGTRLSVL.

This clonotype was seen only a few times. The genes are TRBV4-2 and TRBJ2-1; D is perhaps TRBD1 or TRBD2 (5 bases each). CDR3 length: 17 residues. Trimming removed 4 bases at V and 1 base at J, with 17 bases between. Germline V lookup: CDR1 LGHNA, CDR2 YNFKEQ. The CDR3 spells CASSPRGASRSYNEQFF. The CDR3 coding sequence is TGTGCCAGCAGCCCTCGAGGGGCTAGCCGGTCCTACAATGAGCAGTTCTTC.

This clonotype was observed a few times. One end of the junction varies from germline; a read error may be responsible. The chain carries TRBV25-1 and TRBJ2-2, with 7 bases identical to TRBD1. The CDR3 loop spans 14 amino acids. Looked up from germline, CDR1 is MGHDK and CDR2 is SYGVNS. This CDR3 reads CASSLTGQPGERFF. CDR3 nucleotide sequence: TGTGCCAGCAGCCTGACAGGGCAACCCGGGGAGCGGTTTTTT.

The chain has TRBV20-1 and TRBJ2-5, with 7 bases fitting TRBD1. The CDR3 has 14 amino acids. Looked up from germline, CDR1 is DFQATT and CDR2 is SNEGSKA (reference sequence). V lost 4 bases and J lost 2; bases outside the gene matches: 7. This CDR3 reads CSATDRVRQETQYF. The CDR3 DNA reads TGCAGTGCTACAGACAGGGTCCGGCAAGAGACCCAGTACTTC.

This clonotype occurred many times. V usage is TRBV7-3 and J usage is TRBJ2-3; TRBD2 might be the D (6 bases). The CDR3 contains 16 residues. The germline V gene encodes CDR1 SGHTA and CDR2 FQGTGA. V was cut by 2 bases and J by 4 bases, with 16 bases left in between. CDR3 sequence reads: CASSLWDSGGADTQYF. CDR3 in DNA: TGTGCCAGCAGCTTATGGGATAGCGGAGGGGCAGATACGCAGTATTTT.

Comments on this clonotype: The junction departs from the called germline gene at one end, perhaps through a read error. The CDR3 sequence is CASRLTGTQDTQYF. The CDR3 coding sequence is TGTGCCAGCCGTTTGACCGGGACCCAAGATACGCAGTATTTT. J is TRBJ2-3 and V is TRBV28, with D possibly being TRBD1 or TRBD2 (5 bases each). The germline V gene has CDR1 MDHEN and CDR2 SYDVKM. This CDR3 contains 14 residues. Full variable domain (rest looked up from reference TRBV28 and TRBJ2-3): DVKVTQSSRYLVKRTGEKVFLECVQDMDHENMFWYRQDPGLGLRLIYFSYDVKMKEKGDIPEGYSVSREKKERFSLILESASTNQTSMYLCASRLTGTQDTQYFGPGTRLTVL.

The table lists this clonotype with a few counts. The rearrangement uses TRBV29-1 and TRBJ1-1; 7 bases line up with TRBD1. Germline values: CDR1 SQVTM, CDR2 ANQGSEA. V lost 6 bases to trimming and J lost 2 bases; unmatched junction nucleotides: 6. The CDR3 is made up of 13 amino acids. The DNA of the CDR3 is TGCAGCGTATGGACAGGCAAAAACACTGAAGCTTTCTTT. Translated: CSVWTGKNTEAFF.

This clonotype was picked up a small number of times. V usage is TRBV5-1 and J usage is TRBJ2-3; D is unclear. V shed 5 bases and J shed 6 bases, with 7 bases lying between them. Germline assignment: CDR1 SGHRS and CDR2 YFSETQ. The CDR3 runs to 11 residues. CDR3 nucleotides: TGCGCCAGCAGGTCCTCGGATACGCAGTATTTT. It specifies CASRSSDTQYF.

The chain carries TRBV5-1 and TRBJ2-5, with D hard to call. In germline, CDR1 is SGHRS, CDR2 YFSETQ. The CDR3 extends over 14 amino acids. With 1 base removed from V and 3 bases from J, the gap between germline ends came to 10 bases. The CDR3 spells CASSLNGQEETQYF. The DNA for the CDR3 is TGCGCCAGCAGCTTGAACGGCCAGGAAGAGACCCAGTACTTC.

This clonotype came up many times. The CDR3 here is CASSPGTGLSSTDTQYF. CDR3 DNA: TGTGCCAGCAGCCCTGGGACTGGCCTCTCTAGCACAGATACGCAGTATTTT. The chain recombines TRBV3-1 with TRBJ2-3, with D possibly being TRBD2 (6 bases). The CDR3 consists of 17 residues. V lost 4 bases and J 0 bases, leaving 17 bases between the germline ends. The germline V gene encodes CDR1 LGHDT and CDR2 YNNKEL (reference sequence).

The J gene is TRBJ2-1, the V gene TRBV4-1; 9 nucleotides match TRBD2. The ends lost 3 bases at V and 1 base at J; junction bases unmatched: 7. Looked up from germline, CDR1 is MGHRA and CDR2 is YSYEKL. This CDR3 has 17 residues. Written as DNA, the CDR3 is TGCGCCAGCAGCCAGCTCCTCCTAGCGGGATCCTACAATGAGCAGTTCTTC. This sequence encodes CASSQLLLAGSYNEQFF.

This chain links TRBV15 with TRBJ2-1; D call uncertain. The V end lost 3 bases, the J end lost 10 bases, and 10 bases lay between the germline ends. Per the germline V gene, CDR1 is LNHNV and CDR2 is YYDKDF (reference sequence). The CDR3 extends over 12 amino acids. DNA for the CDR3: TGTGCCACCAGCAGCGGAGAATCCGAGCAGTTCTTC. Protein product: CATSSGESEQFF.

The chain employs TRBV11-2 and TRBJ2-7; the D is unclear. Deletions cut 5 bases from V and 7 bases from J, with 9 bases between. Germline V gene sequence: CDR1 SGHAT, CDR2 FQNNGV. CDR3 length: 11 amino acids. The CDR3, as DNA: TGTGCCAGCAGCATGACCCGAGAGCAGTACTTC. It yields the protein CASSMTREQYF.

A few counts support this clonotype. J is TRBJ1-5 and V is TRBV19; 9 bases line up with TRBD1. Trimming at V came to 5 bases and at J to 1 base, leaving 6 bases not matched to a gene. The CDR3 sequence is 16 residues long. Germline CDR1 LNHDA, CDR2 SQIVND (reference sequence). CDR3: CASSPRTGESNQPQHF. CDR3 in DNA: TGTGCCAGTAGTCCACGGACAGGGGAGAGCAATCAGCCCCAGCATTTT.

The genes are TRBV24-1 and TRBJ2-1, with 8 positions matching TRBD1. CDR1 KGHDR and CDR2 SFDVKD come from the germline V gene. This CDR3 spans 16 amino acids. With V trimmed by 3 bases and J by 8 bases, 11 bases remained unmatched. CDR3 sequence (DNA): TGTGCCACCAGTGATCACAGGGGGGTCGGTATCGATGAGCAGTTCTTC. Its protein product is CATSDHRGVGIDEQFF.

In its sample, this clonotype was seen a few times. The chain is built from TRBV6-1 and TRBJ2-5; the D is unclear. The CDR3 length is 14 residues. Germline values: CDR1 MNHNS, CDR2 SASEGT. The ends were cut back, 2 bases at V and 5 bases at J, with 12 bases in the middle. Here the CDR3 reads CASSERASRETQYF. The CDR3 DNA is TGTGCCAGCAGTGAAAGGGCTAGTCGTGAGACCCAGTACTTC.

This clonotype was picked up a small number of times. CDR3 protein: CSVEGRLAGSYEQYF. CDR3 in DNA: TGCAGCGTTGAAGGAAGGCTAGCGGGTTCCTACGAGCAGTACTTC. This chain connects TRBV29-1 to TRBJ2-7; TRBD2 aligns across 8 bases. Germline assignment: CDR1 SQVTM and CDR2 ANQGSEA. The CDR3 is 15 amino acids. J was trimmed by 1 base and V by 1 base; bases with no gene match: 6.

This clonotype was observed a few times. At one end the junction does not follow the germline gene, possibly because of a read error. This chain connects TRBV4-1 to TRBJ1-2; 7 nucleotides line up with TRBD1. Germline assignment: CDR1 MGHRA and CDR2 YSYEKL. This CDR3 contains 15 residues. As DNA, the CDR3 is TGCGCCAGTAGCCATGGACAGGAGACGATCTATGGCTACACCTTC. It yields the protein CASSHGQETIYGYTF.

In its sample, this clonotype was seen a few times. V is TRBV30 and J is TRBJ2-1; 9 positions match TRBD1. Looked up from germline, CDR1 is GTSNPN and CDR2 is SVGIG (reference sequence). The junction had 5 bases not matched to a gene; V was cut back by 4 bases and J by 1 base. The CDR3 runs to 15 residues. CDR3 loop: CAWNPGTGSYNEQFF. The CDR3 DNA is TGTGCCTGGAATCCCGGGACAGGGTCCTACAATGAGCAGTTCTTC.

The chain has TRBV4-1 and TRBJ2-7; tentatively, D is TRBD1 (5 bases). Trimming shortened V by 2 bases and J by 2 bases, and 7 bases separated the two germline ends. The CDR3 has 13 residues. Germline values: CDR1 MGHRA, CDR2 YSYEKL. CDR3 coding DNA: TGCGCCAGCAGCCAACTAGGGGCCTACGAGCAGTACTTC. Protein sequence: CASSQLGAYEQYF.

The chain is built from TRBV20-1 and TRBJ2-7; D is unresolved. This CDR3 has 14 amino acids. CDR1 DFQATT and CDR2 SNEGSKA come from the germline V gene (reference sequence). Trimming left V 5 bases short and J 4 bases short, with 18 bases between. The CDR3 here is CSAPALDQEYEQYF. The CDR3 nucleotides read TGCAGTGCTCCGGCGCTCGACCAAGAATACGAGCAGTACTTC.

This chain uses TRBV27 with TRBJ2-7, with D hard to call. The ends were cut back, 5 bases at V and 3 bases at J, with 11 bases in the middle. Germline V CDR1 and CDR2: MNHEY, SMNVEV (reference sequence). The CDR3 runs to 13 residues. The CDR3: CASSVSTYYEQYF. CDR3 bases: TGTGCCAGCAGTGTCAGCACATACTACGAGCAGTACTTC.

This clonotype has only one observation. This CDR3 fails to terminate in the conserved phenylalanine or tryptophan, so it likely reflects a read error. The chain employs TRBV20-1 and TRBJ1-5; unclear D gene. The CDR3 is made up of 17 amino acids. V was shortened by 2 bases and J by 0 bases, with 17 bases between the two germline ends. Per germline, CDR1 DFQATT and CDR2 SNEGSKA (reference sequence). CDR3 in DNA: TGCAGTGCTAGACCGGTCCAAAGATCAAATAGCAATCAGCCCCAGCATTCT. Encoded protein: CSARPVQRSNSNQPQHS.

The chain uses TRBV5-1 and TRBJ2-6; 12 nucleotides match TRBD1. Germline V CDR1 and CDR2: SGHRS, YFSETQ. V shed 2 bases, J shed 4 bases, and the junction held 10 bases outside the gene matches. This CDR3 has 19 residues. The CDR3: CASSFVSWDRGRGANVLTF. DNA for the CDR3: TGCGCCAGCAGCTTCGTGTCCTGGGACAGGGGGCGCGGGGCCAACGTCCTGACTTTC.

V is TRBV3-1 and J is TRBJ2-5, with D tentatively TRBD1 or TRBD2 (6 bases each). Trimming removed 1 base at V and 5 bases at J, with 20 bases between. The germline CDR1 and CDR2 sequences are LGHDT and YNNKEL (reference sequence). The CDR3 is 17 residues long. As DNA, the CDR3 is TGTGCCAGCAGCCAAGGAGCGTCGGAGGGGGGCAGGGAGACCCAGTACTTC. Protein: CASSQGASEGGRETQYF.

The chain uses TRBV11-2 and TRBJ2-3; 10 bases map to TRBD2. There are 16 residues in the CDR3. Germline CDR1 and CDR2: SGHAT and FQNNGV. Trimming cost V 4 bases and J 2 bases; bases outside gene matches: 6. CDR3 loop: CASSSGLAAYTDTQYF. CDR3 in DNA: TGTGCCAGCAGCTCAGGACTAGCGGCTTACACAGATACGCAGTATTTT.